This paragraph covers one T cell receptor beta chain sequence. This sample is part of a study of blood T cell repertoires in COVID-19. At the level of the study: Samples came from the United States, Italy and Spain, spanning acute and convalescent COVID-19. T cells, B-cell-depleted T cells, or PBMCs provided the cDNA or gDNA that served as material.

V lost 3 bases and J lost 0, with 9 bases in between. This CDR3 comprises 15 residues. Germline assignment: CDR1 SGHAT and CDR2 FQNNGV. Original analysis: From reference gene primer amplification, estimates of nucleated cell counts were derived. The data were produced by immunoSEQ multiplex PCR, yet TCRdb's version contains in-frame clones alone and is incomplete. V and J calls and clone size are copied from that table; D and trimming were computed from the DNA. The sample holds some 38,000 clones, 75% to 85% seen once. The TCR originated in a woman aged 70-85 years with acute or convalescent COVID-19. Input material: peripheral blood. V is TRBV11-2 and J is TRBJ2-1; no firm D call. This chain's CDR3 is CASSLGPGSYNEQFF. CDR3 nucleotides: TGTGCCAGCAGCTTGGGCCCCGGCTCCTACAATGAGCAGTTCTTC.